Each of the 14 T cell receptor beta chains below was sequenced from the same sample in a study of blood T cell repertoires in COVID-19. Sequencing used immunoSEQ multiplex PCR; TCRdb keeps in-frame clones, though not all of them. This sample has around 500,000 clones, with approximately 85% found just once. Sequenced sample: peripheral blood. The receptors stem from a human donor in a cohort sampled during active COVID-19.

The chain combines TRBV9 with TRBJ2-7, with D perhaps matching TRBD2 (5 bases). Per the germline V gene, CDR1 is SGDLS and CDR2 is YYNGEE. The CDR3 runs 17 residues. Trimming took 4 bases from V and 2 from J, leaving 22 bases between them. The CDR3 sequence is CASSPLGGLYGTYEQYF. The CDR3, as DNA: TGTGCCAGCAGCCCCCTTGGCGGGCTTTATGGGACCTACGAGCAGTACTTC.

The J gene is TRBJ2-7, the V gene TRBV15; weak D call: TRBD2 (6 bases). Germline assignment: CDR1 LNHNV and CDR2 YYDKDF (reference sequence). V was trimmed by 6 bases and J by 3 bases, leaving 21 bases between them. CDR3 size: 16 residues. The DNA of the CDR3 is TGTGCCACCAGTCCATTGCGCGGGGCTTATAACTACGAGCAGTACTTC. Residues: CATSPLRGAYNYEQYF.

The chain uses TRBV7-2 and TRBJ2-1; the match to TRBD2 covers 7 bases. The CDR3 has 13 residues. The germline gives CDR1 SGHTA, CDR2 FQGNSA. The junction had 5 bases not matched to a gene; V was cut back by 5 bases and J by 7 bases. Written as DNA, the CDR3 is TGTGCCAGCAGCCTCTCGGGGGGTAATGAGCAGTTCTTC. The encoded protein is CASSLSGGNEQFF.

The CDR3 here is CASSLAEGRLSPQHF. The CDR3 coding sequence is TGTGCCAGCAGCTTAGCTGAGGGCAGGCTCTCGCCCCAGCATTTT. This chain connects TRBV7-9 to TRBJ1-5; D unresolved. The CDR3 runs 15 residues. The germline V gene encodes CDR1 SEHNR and CDR2 FQNEAQ (reference sequence). Trimming took off 0 bases at V and 9 bases at J, with 15 bases between the two ends.

The genes are TRBV2 and TRBJ2-5, with D tentatively TRBD1 (6 bases). The CDR3 loop spans 13 amino acids. Trimming cost V 6 bases and J 3 bases, with 11 bases left between them. CDR1 and CDR2 from the germline V gene are SNHLY and FYNNEI. The CDR3 is CASRVNREETQYF. Written as DNA, the CDR3 is TGTGCCAGCAGGGTAAACAGGGAAGAGACCCAGTACTTC.

The chain carries TRBV24-1 and TRBJ2-2, with 9 bases fitting TRBD2. Per the germline V gene, CDR1 is KGHDR and CDR2 is SFDVKD. This CDR3 is built from 19 residues. V was clipped by 4 bases and J by 0 bases; unmatched bases: 11. The DNA of the CDR3 is TGTGCCACCAGTGACCCTCGACTAGCGGAGAAAACGAACACCGGGGAGCTGTTTTTT. Translating gives CATSDPRLAEKTNTGELFF.

This chain connects TRBV5-8 to TRBJ2-2, with D tentatively TRBD2 (6 bases). Per germline, CDR1 SGHTS and CDR2 YDEGEE. Trimming stripped 5 bases from V and 8 bases from J, with 19 bases between. The CDR3 consists of 15 residues. This chain's CDR3 is CASRRTGTPKGELFF. CDR3 in DNA: TGTGCCAGCAGAAGAACCGGGACTCCCAAGGGGGAGCTGTTTTTT.

V is TRBV7-9 and J is TRBJ2-1, with 11 nucleotides matching TRBD2. The germline V gene encodes CDR1 SEHNR and CDR2 FQNEAQ (reference sequence). There are 14 residues in the CDR3. Unmatched junction bases numbered 4, after V lost 5 bases and J lost 7 bases. As DNA, the CDR3 is TGTGCCAGCAGCGCGGGACTAGCGGTGAATGAGCAGTTCTTC. This encodes CASSAGLAVNEQFF.

The chain has TRBV29-1 and TRBJ2-7; tentatively, D is TRBD1 (6 bases). Germline assignment: CDR1 SQVTM and CDR2 ANQGSEA. Deletions cut 7 bases from V and 9 bases from J, with 25 bases between. The CDR3 runs to 14 residues. The CDR3 DNA sequence: TGCAGCGCCTCCCCGGACAGTGAACTTGTCGGGCAGTACTTC. The encoded protein is CSASPDSELVGQYF.

The V call is TRBV7-9, the J call TRBJ2-5, with 8 bases lining up with TRBD1. J gave up 0 bases and V 1 base, and 1 base lay outside the gene matches. Germline V CDR1 and CDR2: SEHNR, FQNEAQ (reference sequence). The CDR3 consists of 15 residues. The CDR3 sequence is CASSLDRGYQETQYF. The DNA of the CDR3 is TGTGCCAGCAGCTTAGACAGGGGGTACCAAGAGACCCAGTACTTC. The whole variable domain, remainder taken from reference TRBV7-9 and TRBJ2-5, is DTGVSQNPRHKITKRGQNVTFRCDPISEHNRLYWYRQTLGQGPEFLTYFQNEAQLEKSRLLSDRFSAERPKGSFSTLEIQRTEQGDSAMYLCASSLDRGYQETQYFGPGTRLLVL.

This clone was seen just once. This chain links TRBV19 with TRBJ2-1; TRBD2 matches at 8 bases. The germline CDR1 and CDR2 sequences are LNHDA and SQIVND (reference sequence). The V segment lost 3 bases and the J segment 5 bases; nucleotides outside the gene matches: 12. The length of the CDR3 is 17 residues. The CDR3 sequence: CASSILAGLADNNEQFF. The DNA for the CDR3 is TGTGCCAGTAGTATCTTAGCGGGGCTAGCCGATAACAATGAGCAGTTCTTC.

This sequence joins TRBV4-1 and TRBJ1-2, with TRBD1 as a possible D gene (5 bases). Germline CDR1 and CDR2: MGHRA and YSYEKL. CDR3 size: 16 residues. V lost 0 bases and J lost 2, with 13 bases in between. This CDR3 reads CASSQDWGDRNYGYTF. DNA of the CDR3: TGCGCCAGCAGCCAAGATTGGGGCGATCGAAACTATGGCTACACCTTC.

The genes are TRBV6-2 or TRBV6-3 and TRBJ1-1; TRBD1 matches 7 bases. V shed 2 bases and J 11 bases; nucleotides not matched to a gene: 14. This CDR3 spans 15 amino acids. Looked up from germline, CDR1 is MNHEY and CDR2 is SVGEGT. Here the CDR3 reads CASSYGKGQSSSAFF. CDR3 bases: TGTGCCAGCAGTTACGGCAAGGGACAGTCGTCGTCGGCTTTCTTT.

V is TRBV24-1 and J is TRBJ2-3; 11 bases are shared with TRBD1. This CDR3 spans 17 amino acids. Germline V gene lookup returns CDR1 KGHDR and CDR2 SFDVKD. V lost 3 bases to trimming and J lost 3 bases; unmatched junction nucleotides: 7. The CDR3 is CATSDPPGQGATDTQYF. CDR3 coding DNA: TGTGCCACCAGTGATCCCCCCGGACAGGGGGCAACAGATACGCAGTATTTT.